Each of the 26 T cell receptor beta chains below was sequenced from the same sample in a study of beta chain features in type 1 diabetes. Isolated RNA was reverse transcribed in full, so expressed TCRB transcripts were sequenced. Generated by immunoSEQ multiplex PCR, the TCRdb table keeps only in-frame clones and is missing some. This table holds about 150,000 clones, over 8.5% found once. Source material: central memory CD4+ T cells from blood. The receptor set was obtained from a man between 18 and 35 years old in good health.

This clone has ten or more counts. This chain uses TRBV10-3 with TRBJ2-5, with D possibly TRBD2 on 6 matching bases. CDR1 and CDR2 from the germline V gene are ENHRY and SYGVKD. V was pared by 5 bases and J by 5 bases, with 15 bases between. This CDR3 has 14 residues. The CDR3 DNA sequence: TGTGCCATCAGTCCTGGAGGGTCCGTGGAGACCCAGTACTTC. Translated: CAISPGGSVETQYF.

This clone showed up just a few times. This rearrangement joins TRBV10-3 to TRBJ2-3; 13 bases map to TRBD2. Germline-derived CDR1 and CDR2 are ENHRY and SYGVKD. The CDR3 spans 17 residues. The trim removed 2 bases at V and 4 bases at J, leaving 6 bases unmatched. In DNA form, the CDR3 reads TGTGCCATCAGTGAGAGGGGGACTAGCGGGGTATCAGATACGCAGTATTTT. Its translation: CAISERGTSGVSDTQYF.

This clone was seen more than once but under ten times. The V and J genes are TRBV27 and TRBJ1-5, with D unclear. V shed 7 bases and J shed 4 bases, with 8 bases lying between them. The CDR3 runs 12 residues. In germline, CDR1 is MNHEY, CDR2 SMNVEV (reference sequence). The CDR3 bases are TGTGCCAGCACCTACGGGAATCAGCCCCAGCATTTT. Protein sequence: CASTYGNQPQHF.

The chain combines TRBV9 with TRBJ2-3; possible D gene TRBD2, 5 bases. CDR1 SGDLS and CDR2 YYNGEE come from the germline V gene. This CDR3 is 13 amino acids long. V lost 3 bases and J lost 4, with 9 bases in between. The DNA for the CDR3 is TGTGCCAGCAGCGCCTCCGGGGCAGATACGCAGTATTTT. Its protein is CASSASGADTQYF.

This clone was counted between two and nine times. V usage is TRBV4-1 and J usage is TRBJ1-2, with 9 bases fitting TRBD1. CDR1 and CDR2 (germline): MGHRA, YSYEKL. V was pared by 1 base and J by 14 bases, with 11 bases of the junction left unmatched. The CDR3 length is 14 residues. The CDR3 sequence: CASSQGLWTGVGTF. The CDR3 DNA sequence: TGCGCCAGCAGCCAAGGGCTGTGGACAGGGGTCGGGACCTTC.

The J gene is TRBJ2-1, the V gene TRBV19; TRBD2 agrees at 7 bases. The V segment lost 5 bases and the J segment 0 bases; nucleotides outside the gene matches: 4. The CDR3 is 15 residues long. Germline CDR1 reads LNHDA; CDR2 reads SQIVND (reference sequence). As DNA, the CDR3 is TGTGCCAGTAGTGGACGCGGGAGCTCCTACAATGAGCAGTTCTTC. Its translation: CASSGRGSSYNEQFF.

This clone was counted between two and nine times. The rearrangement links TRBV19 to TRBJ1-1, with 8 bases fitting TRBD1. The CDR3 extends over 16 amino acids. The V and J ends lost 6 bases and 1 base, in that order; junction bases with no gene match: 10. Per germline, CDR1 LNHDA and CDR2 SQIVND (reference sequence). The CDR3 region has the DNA TGTGCCAGTAGCCCATCGGGGGACAGGCGGAACACTGAAGCTTTCTTT. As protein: CASSPSGDRRNTEAFF.

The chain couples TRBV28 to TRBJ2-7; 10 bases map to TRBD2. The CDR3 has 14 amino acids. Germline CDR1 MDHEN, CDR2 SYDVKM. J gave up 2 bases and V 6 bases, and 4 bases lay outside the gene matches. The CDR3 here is CASRRSGGAYEQYF. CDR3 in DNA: TGTGCCAGCAGAAGAAGCGGGGGGGCCTACGAGCAGTACTTC.

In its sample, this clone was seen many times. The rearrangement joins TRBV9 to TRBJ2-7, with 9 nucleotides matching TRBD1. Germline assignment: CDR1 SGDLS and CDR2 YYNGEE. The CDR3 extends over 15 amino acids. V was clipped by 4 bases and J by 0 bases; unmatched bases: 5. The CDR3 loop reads CASSFRTGASYEQYF. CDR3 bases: TGTGCCAGCAGCTTCCGGACAGGGGCCTCCTACGAGCAGTACTTC.

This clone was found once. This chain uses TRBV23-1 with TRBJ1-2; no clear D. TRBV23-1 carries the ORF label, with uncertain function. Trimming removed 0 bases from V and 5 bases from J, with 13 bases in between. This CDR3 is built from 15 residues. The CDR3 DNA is TGCGCCAGCAGTCAATCGAACGGGTGCGGGTATGGCTACACCTTC. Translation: CASSQSNGCGYGYTF.

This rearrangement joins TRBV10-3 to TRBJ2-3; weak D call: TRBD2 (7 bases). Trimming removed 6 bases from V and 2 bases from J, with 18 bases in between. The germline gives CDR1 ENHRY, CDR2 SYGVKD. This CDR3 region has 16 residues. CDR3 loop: CAIRAAGGPLTDTQYF. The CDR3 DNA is TGTGCCATCAGGGCCGCCGGGGGGCCCCTCACAGATACGCAGTATTTT.

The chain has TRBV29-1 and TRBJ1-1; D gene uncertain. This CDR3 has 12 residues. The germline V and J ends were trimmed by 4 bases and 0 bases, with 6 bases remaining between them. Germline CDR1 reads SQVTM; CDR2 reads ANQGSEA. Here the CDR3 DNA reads TGCAGCGTTGTCCGGATGAACACTGAAGCTTTCTTT. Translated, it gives CSVVRMNTEAFF.

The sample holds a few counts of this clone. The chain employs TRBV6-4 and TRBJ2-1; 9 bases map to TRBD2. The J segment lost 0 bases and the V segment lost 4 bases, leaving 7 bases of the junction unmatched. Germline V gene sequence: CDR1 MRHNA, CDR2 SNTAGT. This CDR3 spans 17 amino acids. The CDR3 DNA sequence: TGTGCCAGCAGTGCCAGCATTAGCGGGAGCTCCTACAATGAGCAGTTCTTC. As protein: CASSASISGSSYNEQFF.

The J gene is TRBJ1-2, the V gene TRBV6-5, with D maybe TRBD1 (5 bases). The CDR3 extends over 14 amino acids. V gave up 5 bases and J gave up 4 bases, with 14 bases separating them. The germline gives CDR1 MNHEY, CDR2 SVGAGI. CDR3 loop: CASSPGPRLYGYTF. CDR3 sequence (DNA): TGTGCCAGCAGTCCGGGACCTCGACTCTATGGCTACACCTTC.

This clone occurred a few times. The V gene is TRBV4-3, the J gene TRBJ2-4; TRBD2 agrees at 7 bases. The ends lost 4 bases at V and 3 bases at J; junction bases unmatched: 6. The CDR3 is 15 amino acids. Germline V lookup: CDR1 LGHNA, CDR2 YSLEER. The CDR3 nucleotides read TGCGCCAGCAGCCCAGGGACGGGGGGCAAAAACATTCAGTACTTC. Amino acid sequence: CASSPGTGGKNIQYF.

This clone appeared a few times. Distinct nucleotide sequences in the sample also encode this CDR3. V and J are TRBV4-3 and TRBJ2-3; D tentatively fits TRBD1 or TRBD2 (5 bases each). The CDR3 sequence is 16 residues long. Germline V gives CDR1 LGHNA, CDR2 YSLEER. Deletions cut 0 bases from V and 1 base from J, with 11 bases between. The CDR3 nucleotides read TGCGCCAGCAGCCAAGAAGGGGACCCTCGCACAGATACGCAGTATTTT. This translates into CASSQEGDPRTDTQYF.

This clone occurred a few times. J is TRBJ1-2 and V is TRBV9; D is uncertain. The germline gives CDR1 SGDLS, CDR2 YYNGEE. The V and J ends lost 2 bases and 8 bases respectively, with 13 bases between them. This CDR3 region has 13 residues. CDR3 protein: CASSVSPLYGYTF. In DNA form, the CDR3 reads TGTGCCAGCAGCGTCTCCCCCCTGTACGGCTACACCTTC.

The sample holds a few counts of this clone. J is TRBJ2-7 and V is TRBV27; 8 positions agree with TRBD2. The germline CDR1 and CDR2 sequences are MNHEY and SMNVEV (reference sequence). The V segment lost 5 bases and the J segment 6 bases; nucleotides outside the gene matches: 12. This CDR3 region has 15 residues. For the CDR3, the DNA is TGTGCCAGCAGTCCCTCTAGCGGGCGCCGGGGCGAGCAGTACTTC. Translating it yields CASSPSSGRRGEQYF.

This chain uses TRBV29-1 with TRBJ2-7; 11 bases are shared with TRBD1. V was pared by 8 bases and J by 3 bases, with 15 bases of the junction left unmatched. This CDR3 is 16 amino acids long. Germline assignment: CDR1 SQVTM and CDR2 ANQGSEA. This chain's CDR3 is CSFGQGAMASDYEQYF. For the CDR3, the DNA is TGCAGCTTTGGACAGGGGGCGATGGCTTCCGACTACGAGCAGTACTTC.

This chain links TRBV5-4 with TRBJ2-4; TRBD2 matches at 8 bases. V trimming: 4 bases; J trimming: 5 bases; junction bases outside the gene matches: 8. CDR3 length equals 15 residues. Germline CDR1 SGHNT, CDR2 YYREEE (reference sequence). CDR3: CASSPGLVYENIQYF. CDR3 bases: TGTGCCAGCAGCCCGGGACTAGTCTATGAAAACATTCAGTACTTC.

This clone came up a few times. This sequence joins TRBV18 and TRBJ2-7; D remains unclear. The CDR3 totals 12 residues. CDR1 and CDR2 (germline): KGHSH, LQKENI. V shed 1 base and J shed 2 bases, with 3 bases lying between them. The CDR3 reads CASSPQAYEQYF. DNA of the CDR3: TGTGCCAGCTCACCACAGGCCTACGAGCAGTACTTC.

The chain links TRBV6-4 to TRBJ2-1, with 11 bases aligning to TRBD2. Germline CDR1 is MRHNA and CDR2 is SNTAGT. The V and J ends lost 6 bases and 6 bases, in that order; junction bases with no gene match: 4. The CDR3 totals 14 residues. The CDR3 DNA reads TGTGCCAGCAGCCCCGGGACTAGCGGCAATGAGCAGTTCTTC. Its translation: CASSPGTSGNEQFF.

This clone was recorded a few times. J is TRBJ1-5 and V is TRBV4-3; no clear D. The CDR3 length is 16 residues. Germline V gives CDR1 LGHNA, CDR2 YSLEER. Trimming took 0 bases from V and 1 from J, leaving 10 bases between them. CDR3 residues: CASSQDFSQSNQPQHF. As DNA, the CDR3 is TGCGCCAGCAGCCAAGATTTTTCACAGAGCAATCAGCCCCAGCATTTT.

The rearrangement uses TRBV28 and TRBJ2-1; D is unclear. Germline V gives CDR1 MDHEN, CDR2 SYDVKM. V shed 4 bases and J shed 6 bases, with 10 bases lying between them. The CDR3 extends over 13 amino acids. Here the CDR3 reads CASSSPGANEQFF. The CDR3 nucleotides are TGTGCCAGCAGTTCTCCGGGTGCCAATGAGCAGTTCTTC.

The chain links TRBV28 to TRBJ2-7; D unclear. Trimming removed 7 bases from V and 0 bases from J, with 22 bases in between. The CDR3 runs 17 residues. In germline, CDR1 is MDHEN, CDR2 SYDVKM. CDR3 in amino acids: CASMGLHGRLGSYEQYF. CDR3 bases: TGTGCCAGCATGGGCTTGCATGGACGTCTCGGCTCCTACGAGCAGTACTTC.

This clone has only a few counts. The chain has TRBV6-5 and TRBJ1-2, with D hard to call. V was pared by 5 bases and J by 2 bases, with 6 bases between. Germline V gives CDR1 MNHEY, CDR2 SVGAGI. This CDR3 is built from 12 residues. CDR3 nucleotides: TGTGCCAGCAGTCCGGACAACTATGGCTACACCTTC. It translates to CASSPDNYGYTF.